This paragraph reports one TCR beta chain. The antigen remains unidentified. The data belong to a study of regulatory T cells in long-lasting Graves disease. Study-wide results and caveats: With persistent disease, TRBV28, TRBJ1-2 and TRBJ2-5 were the favored segments. It was peripheral blood alone, not thyroid tissue, that was studied.

Deletions cut 2 bases from V and 4 bases from J, with 12 bases between. Per the germline V gene, CDR1 is SGHVS and CDR2 is FNYEAQ. The CDR3 has 15 residues. CDR3 regions were amplified by Arm-PCR using iRepertoire HTBI primers to build TCR beta libraries. TCRdb redid the calling of the multiplex PCR reads with MiXCR, one entry per CDR3 protein. The sample includes 360,000 or so distinct CDR3 sequences, approximately 16% seen only once; the top ten take about 27%. Time point indicated: newly diagnosed GD, antithyroid drugs for less than 3 months. PBMCs were the source of the RNA used for TCR sequencing. The guidelines of the American Thyroid Association were the basis for diagnosing Graves' disease. In addition, the sample was reused for a study of T cells in Graves' hyperthyroidism and ophthalmopathy.

This receptor was identified in a man between 40 and 49 years old with Graves disease. The V gene is TRBV7-6, the J gene TRBJ2-1; D is undetermined. Sequenced material: peripheral blood mononuclear cells (PBMCs), taken at new diagnosis, from a patient treated with antithyroid drugs. Here the CDR3 DNA reads TGTGCCAGCAGCTTACGGATTGACCCTTACAATGAGCAGTTCTTC. As protein: CASSLRIDPYNEQFF. Drawing the rest from reference TRBV7-6 and TRBJ2-1, the complete variable domain is GAGVSQSPRYKVTKRGQDVALRCDPISGHVSLYWYRQALGQGPEFLTYFNYEAQQDKSGLPNDRFSAERPEGSISTLTIQRTEQRDSAMYRCASSLRIDPYNEQFFGPGTRLTVL.